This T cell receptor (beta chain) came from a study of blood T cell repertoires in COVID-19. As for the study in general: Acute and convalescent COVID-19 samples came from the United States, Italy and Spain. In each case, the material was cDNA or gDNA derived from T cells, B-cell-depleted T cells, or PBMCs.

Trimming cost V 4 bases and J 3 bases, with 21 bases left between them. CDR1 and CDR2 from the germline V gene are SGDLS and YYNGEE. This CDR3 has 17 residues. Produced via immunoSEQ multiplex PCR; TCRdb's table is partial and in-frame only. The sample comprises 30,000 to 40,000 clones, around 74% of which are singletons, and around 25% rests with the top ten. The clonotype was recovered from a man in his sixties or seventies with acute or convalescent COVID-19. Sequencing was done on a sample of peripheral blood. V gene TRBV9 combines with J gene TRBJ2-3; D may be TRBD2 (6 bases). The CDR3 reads CASSYRLGDQMTDTQYF. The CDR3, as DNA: TGTGCCAGCAGCTACCGACTAGGAGATCAGATGACAGATACGCAGTATTTT.